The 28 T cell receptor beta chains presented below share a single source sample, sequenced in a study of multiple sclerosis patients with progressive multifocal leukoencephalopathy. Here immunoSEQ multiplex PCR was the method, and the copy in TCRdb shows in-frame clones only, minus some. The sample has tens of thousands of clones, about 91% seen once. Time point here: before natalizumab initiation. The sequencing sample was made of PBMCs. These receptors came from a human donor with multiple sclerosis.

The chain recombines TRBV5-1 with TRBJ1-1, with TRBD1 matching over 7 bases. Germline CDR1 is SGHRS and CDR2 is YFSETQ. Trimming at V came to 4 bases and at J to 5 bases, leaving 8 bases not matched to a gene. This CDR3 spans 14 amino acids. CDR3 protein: CASSPQGGQTEAFF. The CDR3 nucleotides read TGCGCCAGCAGCCCTCAAGGGGGACAGACTGAAGCTTTCTTT.

In DNA, the CDR3 is TGTGCCAGCAGCTTAGAGTCGGGGACAGATTCCGACGAGCAGTACTTC. Its translation is CASSLESGTDSDEQYF. The rearrangement joins TRBV11-2 to TRBJ2-7; 7 nucleotides line up with TRBD1. CDR3 length: 16 residues. With 0 bases clipped from V and 5 bases from J, the junction kept 10 bases outside the gene matches. Per the germline V gene, CDR1 is SGHAT and CDR2 is FQNNGV.

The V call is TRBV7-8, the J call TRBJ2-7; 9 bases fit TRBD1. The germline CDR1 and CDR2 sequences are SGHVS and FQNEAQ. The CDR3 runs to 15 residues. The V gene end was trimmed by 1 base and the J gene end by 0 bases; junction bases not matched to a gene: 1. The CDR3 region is CASSLGDRVSYEQYF. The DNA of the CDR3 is TGTGCCAGCAGCTTAGGGGACAGGGTCTCCTACGAGCAGTACTTC.

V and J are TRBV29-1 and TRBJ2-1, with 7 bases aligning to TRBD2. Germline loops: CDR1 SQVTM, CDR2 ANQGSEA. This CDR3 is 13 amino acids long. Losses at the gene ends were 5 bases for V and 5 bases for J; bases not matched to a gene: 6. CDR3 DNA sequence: TGCAGCGTTAAGTTAGGACTAGACAATGAGCAGTTCTTC. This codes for CSVKLGLDNEQFF.

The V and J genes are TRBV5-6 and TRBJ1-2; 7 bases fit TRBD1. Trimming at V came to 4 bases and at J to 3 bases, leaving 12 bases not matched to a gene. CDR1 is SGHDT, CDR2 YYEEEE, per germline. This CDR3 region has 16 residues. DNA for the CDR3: TGTGCCAGCAGCCTGACCCAAGGGGGCTTGGACTATGGCTACACCTTC. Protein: CASSLTQGGLDYGYTF.

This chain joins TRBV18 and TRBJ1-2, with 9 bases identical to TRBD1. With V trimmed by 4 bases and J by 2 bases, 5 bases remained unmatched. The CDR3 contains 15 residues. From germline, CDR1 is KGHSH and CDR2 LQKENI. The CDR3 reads CASSLGQGTNYGYTF. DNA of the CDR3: TGTGCCAGCTCACTAGGACAGGGGACGAACTATGGCTACACCTTC.

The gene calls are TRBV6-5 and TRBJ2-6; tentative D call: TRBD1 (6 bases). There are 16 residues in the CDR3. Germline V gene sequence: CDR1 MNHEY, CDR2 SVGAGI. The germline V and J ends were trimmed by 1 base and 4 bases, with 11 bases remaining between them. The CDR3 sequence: CASSYLQGTGANVLTF. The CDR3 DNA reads TGTGCCAGCAGTTACTTACAGGGTACCGGGGCCAACGTCCTGACTTTC.

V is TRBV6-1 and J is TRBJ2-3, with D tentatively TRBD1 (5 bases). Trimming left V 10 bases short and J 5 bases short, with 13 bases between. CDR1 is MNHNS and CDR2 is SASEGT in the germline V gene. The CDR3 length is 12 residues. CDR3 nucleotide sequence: TGTGCCACCAGGGTTTTGAGAGATACGCAGTATTTT. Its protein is CATRVLRDTQYF.

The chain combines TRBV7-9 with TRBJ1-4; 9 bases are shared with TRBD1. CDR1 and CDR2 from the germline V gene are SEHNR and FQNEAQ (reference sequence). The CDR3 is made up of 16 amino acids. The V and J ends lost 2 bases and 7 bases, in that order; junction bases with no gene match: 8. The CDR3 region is CASSLPEQGASEKLFF. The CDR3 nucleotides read TGTGCCAGCAGCTTACCTGAACAGGGGGCGAGTGAAAAACTGTTTTTT.

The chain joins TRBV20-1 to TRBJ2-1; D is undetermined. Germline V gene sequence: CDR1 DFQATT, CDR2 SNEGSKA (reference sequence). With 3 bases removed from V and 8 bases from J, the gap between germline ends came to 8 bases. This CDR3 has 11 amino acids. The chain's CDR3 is CSASNRYEQFF. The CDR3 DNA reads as TGCAGTGCTAGCAATCGGTATGAGCAGTTCTTC.

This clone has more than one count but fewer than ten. CDR3 coding DNA: TGTGCCAGCAGGGACAGGGGCGGTAATCAGCCCCAGCATTTT. This translates into CASRDRGGNQPQHF. The V gene is TRBV2, the J gene TRBJ1-5; 9 positions agree with TRBD1. V gave up 6 bases and J gave up 4 bases; unmatched junction bases: 4. The CDR3 is 14 residues long. The germline V gene encodes CDR1 SNHLY and CDR2 FYNNEI.

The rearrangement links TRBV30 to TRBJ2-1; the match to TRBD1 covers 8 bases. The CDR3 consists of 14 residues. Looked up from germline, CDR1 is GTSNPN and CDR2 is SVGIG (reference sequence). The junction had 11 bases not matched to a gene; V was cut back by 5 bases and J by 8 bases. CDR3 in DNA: TGTGCCTGGTTCGACACAGGGGGTATCGATGAGCAGTTCTTC. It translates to CAWFDTGGIDEQFF.

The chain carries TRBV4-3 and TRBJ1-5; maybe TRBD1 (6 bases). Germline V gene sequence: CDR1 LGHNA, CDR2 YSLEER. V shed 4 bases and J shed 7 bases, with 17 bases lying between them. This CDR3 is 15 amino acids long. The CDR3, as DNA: TGCGCCAGCAGCCCAGGGGAAGGGTTTTACCAGCCCCAGCATTTT. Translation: CASSPGEGFYQPQHF.

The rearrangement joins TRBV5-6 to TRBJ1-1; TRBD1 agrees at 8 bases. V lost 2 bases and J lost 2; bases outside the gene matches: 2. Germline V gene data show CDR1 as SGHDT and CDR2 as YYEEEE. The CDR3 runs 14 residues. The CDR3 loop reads CASSLQGGNTEAFF. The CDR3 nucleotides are TGTGCCAGCAGCTTACAGGGGGGTAACACTGAAGCTTTCTTT. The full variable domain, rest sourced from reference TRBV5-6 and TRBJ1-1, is DAGVTQSPTHLIKTRGQQVTLRCSPKSGHDTVSWYQQALGQGPQFIFQYYEEEERQRGNFPDRFSGHQFPNYSSELNVNALLLGDSALYLCASSLQGGNTEAFFGQGTRLTVV.

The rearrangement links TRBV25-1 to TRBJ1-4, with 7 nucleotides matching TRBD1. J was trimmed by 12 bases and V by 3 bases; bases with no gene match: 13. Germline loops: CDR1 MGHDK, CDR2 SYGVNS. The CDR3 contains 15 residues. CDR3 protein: CASSDRTTFRGELFF. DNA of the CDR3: TGTGCCAGCAGTGATAGGACAACCTTCAGGGGGGAACTGTTTTTT. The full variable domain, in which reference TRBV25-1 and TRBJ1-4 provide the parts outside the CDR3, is EADIYQTPRYLVIGTGKKITLECSQTMGHDKMYWYQQDPGMELHLIHYSYGVNSTEKGDLSSESTVSRIRTEHFPLTLESARPSHTSQYLCASSDRTTFRGELFFGSGTQLSVL.

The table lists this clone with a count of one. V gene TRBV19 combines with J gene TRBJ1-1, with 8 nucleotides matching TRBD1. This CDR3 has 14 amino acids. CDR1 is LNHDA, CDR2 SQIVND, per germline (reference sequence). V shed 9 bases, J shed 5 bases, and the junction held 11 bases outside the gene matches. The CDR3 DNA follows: TGTGCCAGCGCGACAGGGGAGCGGTGGACTGAAGCTTTCTTT. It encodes CASATGERWTEAFF.

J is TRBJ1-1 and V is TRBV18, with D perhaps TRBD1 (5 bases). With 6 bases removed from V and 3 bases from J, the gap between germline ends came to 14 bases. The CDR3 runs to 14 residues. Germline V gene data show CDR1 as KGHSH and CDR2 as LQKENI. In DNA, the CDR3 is TGTGCCAGCTCCCCGTTGAGGGGTTACACTGAAGCTTTCTTT. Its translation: CASSPLRGYTEAFF.

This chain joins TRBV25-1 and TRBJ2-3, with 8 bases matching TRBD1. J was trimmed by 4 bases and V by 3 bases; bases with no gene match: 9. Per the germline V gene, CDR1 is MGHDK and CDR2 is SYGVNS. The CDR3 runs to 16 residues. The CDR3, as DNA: TGTGCCAGCAGTGACGGACAGGGCGGTGTGGCAGATACGCAGTATTTT. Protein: CASSDGQGGVADTQYF. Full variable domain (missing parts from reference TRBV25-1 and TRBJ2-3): EADIYQTPRYLVIGTGKKITLECSQTMGHDKMYWYQQDPGMELHLIHYSYGVNSTEKGDLSSESTVSRIRTEHFPLTLESARPSHTSQYLCASSDGQGGVADTQYFGPGTRLTVL.

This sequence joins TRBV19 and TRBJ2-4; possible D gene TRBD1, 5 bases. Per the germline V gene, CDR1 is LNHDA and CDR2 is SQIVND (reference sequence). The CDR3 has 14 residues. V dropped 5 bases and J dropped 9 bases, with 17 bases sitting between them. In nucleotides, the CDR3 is TGTGCCAGTAGTTTCTCGGGCAGGGTTCGCATTCAGTACTTC. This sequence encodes CASSFSGRVRIQYF.

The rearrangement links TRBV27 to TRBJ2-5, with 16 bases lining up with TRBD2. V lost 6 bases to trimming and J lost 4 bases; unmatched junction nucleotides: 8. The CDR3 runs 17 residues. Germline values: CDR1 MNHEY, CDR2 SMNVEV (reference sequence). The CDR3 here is CASRPRGTSGRVETQYF. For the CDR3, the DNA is TGTGCCAGCAGGCCCCGGGGGACTAGCGGGAGGGTAGAGACCCAGTACTTC.

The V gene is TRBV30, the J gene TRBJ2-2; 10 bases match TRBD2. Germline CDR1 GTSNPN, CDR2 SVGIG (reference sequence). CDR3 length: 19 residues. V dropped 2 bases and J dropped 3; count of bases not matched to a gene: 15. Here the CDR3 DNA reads TGTGCCTGGAGTAGGGACACTTACGGACTAGCGGATTACACCGGGGAGCTGTTTTTT. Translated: CAWSRDTYGLADYTGELFF.

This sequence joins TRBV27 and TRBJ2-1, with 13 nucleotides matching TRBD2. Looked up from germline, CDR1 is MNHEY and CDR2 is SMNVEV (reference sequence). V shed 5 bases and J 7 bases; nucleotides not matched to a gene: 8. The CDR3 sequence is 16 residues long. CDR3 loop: CASSAGLAGVGNEQFF. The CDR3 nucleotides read TGTGCCAGCAGTGCAGGACTAGCGGGAGTTGGTAATGAGCAGTTCTTC.

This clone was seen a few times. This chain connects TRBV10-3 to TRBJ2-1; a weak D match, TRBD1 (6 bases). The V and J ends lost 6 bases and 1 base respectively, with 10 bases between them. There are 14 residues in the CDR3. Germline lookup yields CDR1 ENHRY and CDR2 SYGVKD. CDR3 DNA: TGTGCCATCAGGGTACAGGGTTCCTACAATGAGCAGTTCTTC. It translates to CAIRVQGSYNEQFF.

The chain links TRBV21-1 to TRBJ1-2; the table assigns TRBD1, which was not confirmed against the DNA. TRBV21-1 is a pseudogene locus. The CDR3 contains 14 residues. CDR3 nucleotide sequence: TGTGCCAGCAGGAAACAGGGGGCTCACTATGGCTACACCTTC. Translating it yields CASRKQGAHYGYTF.

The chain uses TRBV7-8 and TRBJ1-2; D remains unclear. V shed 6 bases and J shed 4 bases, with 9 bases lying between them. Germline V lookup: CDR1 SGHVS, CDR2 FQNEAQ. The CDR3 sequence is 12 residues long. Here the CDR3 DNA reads TGTGCCAGCAGTCCGGGCTCCTATGGCTACACCTTC. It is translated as CASSPGSYGYTF.

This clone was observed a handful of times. The CDR3 reads CASSLLGLDEQFF. Written as DNA, the CDR3 is TGCGCCAGCAGCTTGCTAGGACTAGATGAGCAGTTCTTC. The V call is TRBV5-1, the J call TRBJ2-1; TRBD2 matches 7 bases. From germline, CDR1 is SGHRS and CDR2 YFSETQ. CDR3 length equals 13 residues. J was trimmed by 8 bases and V by 1 base; bases with no gene match: 3.

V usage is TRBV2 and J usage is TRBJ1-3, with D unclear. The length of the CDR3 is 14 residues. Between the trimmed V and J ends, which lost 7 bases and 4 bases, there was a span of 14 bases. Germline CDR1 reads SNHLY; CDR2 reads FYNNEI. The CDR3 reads CASTQREKGNTIYF. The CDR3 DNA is TGTGCCAGCACCCAGAGGGAGAAGGGAAACACCATATATTTT.

The CDR3 here is CASSRTGAYEQYF. In nucleotides, the CDR3 is TGTGCCAGCAGTCGGACAGGGGCCTACGAGCAGTACTTC. The chain recombines TRBV6-5 with TRBJ2-7; 9 bases fit TRBD1. The CDR3 runs to 13 residues. Germline values: CDR1 MNHEY, CDR2 SVGAGI. With V trimmed by 5 bases and J by 2 bases, 1 base remained unmatched.